This T cell receptor beta chain was retrieved from a study of OX40 agonist ivuxolimab in advanced cancers. For the study in its entirety: Ivuxolimab was a fully human IgG2 agonistic monoclonal antibody targeting the costimulatory receptor OX40 (CD134). Prior anti-PD-1, anti-PD-L1 or anti-CTLA-4 therapy was permitted, and approximately 42% of dose-escalation patients had received checkpoint inhibitors. The dose-escalation cohort was about 83% male with a mean age of about 60 years, ranging from roughly 23 to 79. Of the roughly 53 patients in dose escalation, approximately 20 had hepatocellular carcinoma, about 15 had melanoma, 9 had renal cell carcinoma and 9 had head and neck cancer. The paper covers the monotherapy dose-escalation part of the phase I ivuxolimab trial, which included N ≈ 50 patients. Intravenous ivuxolimab was administered to patients every 2 weeks at six dose levels: 0.01, 0.1, 0.3, 1.5, 3 and 10 mg/kg. Partial responses were achieved by three dose-escalation patients, of whom one had hepatocellular carcinoma and two had cutaneous melanoma. The point of sequencing TCRbeta in the periphery was to test whether ivuxolimab changed TCR sequence diversity and drove clonal T-cell expansion.

The CDR3 spans 13 residues, from the cysteine through the phenylalanine. The CDR3 DNA has 39 bases and is translated from base 1. Via the germline V gene, CDR1 is SGHRS and CDR2 YFSETQ. The germline ends are 4 bases apart after V is trimmed by 0 bases and J by 0 bases. Overall results and qualifications from the work: At doses of 0.1 to 3.0 mg/kg, clonal expansion of both CD4+ and CD8+ T cells in blood was seen between baseline and week 6. Low levels of normalized T-cell clonal expansion were also seen in some patients who did not respond. After ivuxolimab, more expanded clones were found on average in CD8+ T cells than in CD4+ T cells. The antigen specificity of the peripheral T cells that underwent clonal expansion was not determined. In the 0.1-3.0 mg/kg groups, partial responders were among the patients with the lowest normalized peripheral clonal expansion, particularly in CD8+ T cells.

For sequencing of the TCRbeta CDR3 region, genomic DNA was extracted from the sorted cells. The immunoSEQ Assay was used to sequence the TCRbeta CDR3 regions. This is the immuneACCESS table as TCRdb keeps it, with only in-frame sequences that have V and J called. A part of the clones is gone; compared with another copy, unresolved V genes explain less than half, and the rest is unexplained. The sample table records over 35,000 clones; 80% to 90% of these occur just once. The top ten hold roughly 0.53% of the sample. Patients with autoimmune disease history or receiving systemic immunosuppression were excluded from the trial. In every dose cohort, peripheral blood was drawn for TCR sequencing at baseline, cycle 4 day 1, and cycle 7 day 1. Samples were obtained from an open-label, multicenter, first-in-human phase I dose-escalation trial of ivuxolimab. Adults with locally advanced or metastatic melanoma, renal cell carcinoma, hepatocellular carcinoma or head and neck squamous cell carcinoma were enrolled in the trial. Before TCR sequencing, CD4+ T cells and CD8+ T cells were sorted from peripheral blood as separate populations.

Notes on this clone: No antigen is known for it. No qualities accompany the bases; no much larger clone lies one base away.

The sequence joins TRBV5-1 to TRBJ2-7, with the D gene call left open. This TCR derives from an adult with an advanced solid tumor such as melanoma, head and neck, liver or kidney cancer. The specimen was CD4+ or CD8+ T cells sorted from blood, collected in a trial of the OX40 agonist ivuxolimab. The CDR3 protein sequence reads: CASSLESSYEQYF. The DNA sequence reads TGCGCCAGCAGCTTGGAGAGCTCCTACGAGCAGTACTTC.